Shown below are 30 T cell receptor beta chains from a single sample sequenced in a study of vaccination and CD4 T cells after COVID-19. These receptors have no identified antigens. Treatment meaning: approximately nine-day PBMC culture with coronavirus spike peptide pools or control peptides (ViraFEST assay). CD4+ T cells that had been cultured provided DNA sequenced with the Oncomine TCR Beta short-read assay. MiXCR was run by TCRdb on the PCR reads, yielding one entry per CDR3 protein. Of 22,000 or so distinct CDR3 sequences detected, around two fifths appear once; the ten largest clones hold under 15%. Sequencing was done on a sample of CD4+ T cells from blood, cultured in vitro. These receptors originate from a human donor who had recovered from COVID-19.

J is TRBJ2-2 and V is TRBV20-1, with 7 bases lining up with TRBD1. CDR3 length equals 17 residues. Germline CDR1 is DFQATT and CDR2 is SNEGSKA (reference sequence). Trimming at V came to 0 bases and at J to 6 bases, leaving 13 bases not matched to a gene. The CDR3 region is CSAREAHRGSTAGELFF. The CDR3 DNA follows: TGCAGTGCTAGAGAAGCCCACAGGGGAAGTACAGCCGGGGAGCTGTTTTTT.

This clonotype has only a few counts. The chain has TRBV7-9 and TRBJ1-6; D is uncertain. Germline assignment: CDR1 SEHNR and CDR2 FQNEAQ (reference sequence). The CDR3 covers 15 residues. Trimming took 1 base from V and 2 from J, leaving 6 bases between them. CDR3 nucleotides: TGTGCCAGCAGCTTAGAAGACACCTATAATTCACCCCTCCACTTT. Its protein is CASSLEDTYNSPLHF.

V usage is TRBV6-1 and J usage is TRBJ1-4; D is uncertain. V lost 6 bases and J lost 0, with 17 bases in between. Germline lookup yields CDR1 MNHNS and CDR2 SASEGT. This CDR3 is built from 17 residues. The CDR3 DNA reads TGTGCCAGCAGCGGGCGACCTAAAATCGCAACTAATGAAAAACTGTTTTTT. Protein: CASSGRPKIATNEKLFF.

This clonotype was observed a handful of times. CDR3 amino acids: CASSLTDYDSPLHF. CDR3 nucleotides: TGTGCCAGCAGCTTGACAGATTATGATTCACCCCTCCACTTT. The rearrangement uses TRBV11-1 and TRBJ1-6; TRBD1 might be the D (5 bases). CDR1 SGHAT and CDR2 FQDESV come from the germline V gene (reference sequence). CDR3 length: 14 amino acids. The germline V and J ends were trimmed by 3 bases and 8 bases, with 11 bases remaining between them.

This clonotype has more than one count but fewer than ten. The CDR3 sequence: CASRDRGLGYNSPLHF. In DNA, the CDR3 is TGTGCCAGCAGAGACAGGGGTTTGGGGTATAATTCACCCCTCCACTTT. V is TRBV27 and J is TRBJ1-6; 8 bases are shared with TRBD1. The V gene end was trimmed by 6 bases and the J gene end by 4 bases; junction bases not matched to a gene: 8. This CDR3 comprises 16 residues. Germline lookup yields CDR1 MNHEY and CDR2 SMNVEV (reference sequence).

J is TRBJ2-3 and V is TRBV29-1; D not resolved. V was cut by 3 bases and J by 0 bases, with 16 bases left in between. The CDR3 consists of 16 residues. Germline-derived CDR1 and CDR2 are SQVTM and ANQGSEA. CDR3 coding DNA: TGCAGCGTTGACAATTTGGTATGGCGGAGCACAGATACGCAGTATTTT. As protein: CSVDNLVWRSTDTQYF.

The rearrangement links TRBV7-9 to TRBJ2-7; no definite D call. V was trimmed by 5 bases and J by 0 bases, leaving 20 bases between them. The CDR3 spans 17 residues. The germline V gene encodes CDR1 SEHNR and CDR2 FQNEAQ (reference sequence). CDR3 DNA: TGTGCCAGCAGCCAAAAACCCTCACACTTAAGCTCCTACGAGCAGTACTTC. It encodes CASSQKPSHLSSYEQYF. Full variable domain (missing parts from reference TRBV7-9 and TRBJ2-7): DTGVSQNPRHKITKRGQNVTFRCDPISEHNRLYWYRQTLGQGPEFLTYFQNEAQLEKSRLLSDRFSAERPKGSFSTLEIQRTEQGDSAMYLCASSQKPSHLSSYEQYFGPGTRLTVT.

This clonotype has a single count. The V gene is TRBV6-5, the J gene TRBJ2-7; D unclear. The CDR3 runs to 18 residues. Germline V gives CDR1 MNHEY, CDR2 SVGAGI. V lost 0 bases, J lost 2 bases, and 20 bases lay in between. CDR3 sequence (DNA): TGTGCCAGCAGTTACTCCTCTACCTCCACGATTCTAGCCTACGAGCAGTACTTC. Its translation is CASSYSSTSTILAYEQYF.

This clonotype was counted between two and nine times. This chain links TRBV11-2 with TRBJ1-5, with D hard to call. V lost 8 bases to trimming and J lost 7 bases, with 15 bases between them. From germline, CDR1 is SGHAT and CDR2 FQNNGV. This CDR3 comprises 13 residues. DNA for the CDR3: TGTGCCAGCGCCCTCAATGCTCAGCAGCCCCAGCATTTT. Translating it yields CASALNAQQPQHF.

This sequence joins TRBV5-8 and TRBJ1-1, with 8 bases lining up with TRBD1. The germline V gene has CDR1 SGHTS and CDR2 YDEGEE. Trimming removed 4 bases from V and 2 bases from J; junction bases left unmatched: 7. This CDR3 has 15 amino acids. The CDR3 DNA reads TGTGCCAGCAGCCACCGGGACAGGCTAAACACTGAAGCTTTCTTT. Protein: CASSHRDRLNTEAFF.

The chain links TRBV5-1 to TRBJ2-4, with a possible D match to TRBD1 (8 bases). CDR1 and CDR2 from the germline V gene are SGHRS and YFSETQ. Trimming took off 4 bases at V and 6 bases at J, with 17 bases between the two ends. The CDR3 runs to 15 residues. The CDR3 DNA sequence: TGCGCCAGCAGCACCGGACAGGGCGGGGGAAACATTCAGTACTTC. It is translated as CASSTGQGGGNIQYF.

This clonotype was recorded a few times. This CDR3 is CSAEDRGFQPQHF. The CDR3 DNA follows: TGCAGTGCGGAAGACAGGGGTTTTCAGCCCCAGCATTTT. The V gene is TRBV20-1, the J gene TRBJ1-5; TRBD1 matches at 8 bases. Germline V gives CDR1 DFQATT, CDR2 SNEGSKA (reference sequence). This CDR3 is built from 13 residues. J lost 6 bases, V lost 6 bases, and 7 bases had no gene match.

This clonotype was counted a few times. V usage is TRBV15 and J usage is TRBJ2-7, with TRBD1 as a possible D gene (6 bases). Trimming removed 0 bases from V and 6 bases from J, with 18 bases in between. CDR1 and CDR2 (germline): LNHNV, YYDKDF (reference sequence). The CDR3 has 16 residues. CDR3 region: CATSRDLSPGQFEQYF. Written as DNA, the CDR3 is TGTGCCACCAGCAGAGACCTCAGCCCGGGACAATTCGAGCAGTACTTC.

This clonotype turned up a few times. This CDR3 reads CASSLQGGPPYEQYF. For the CDR3, the DNA is TGTGCCAGCAGCTTACAGGGAGGTCCTCCCTACGAGCAGTACTTC. The chain recombines TRBV6-1 with TRBJ2-7; D is tentatively TRBD1 or TRBD2 (6 bases each). The V and J ends lost 6 bases and 2 bases respectively, with 17 bases between them. The CDR3 covers 15 residues. From germline, CDR1 is MNHNS and CDR2 SASEGT.

The chain recombines TRBV2 with TRBJ2-5; the D is unclear. V was clipped by 6 bases and J by 2 bases, with 16 bases between them. Germline CDR1 SNHLY, CDR2 FYNNEI. This CDR3 region has 15 residues. The CDR3 protein is CASRFNAVPQETQYF. As DNA, the CDR3 is TGTGCCAGCAGGTTCAACGCTGTCCCACAAGAGACCCAGTACTTC.

The chain links TRBV19 to TRBJ2-7; 8 bases align to TRBD1. The germline CDR1 and CDR2 sequences are LNHDA and SQIVND (reference sequence). Trimming at V came to 6 bases and at J to 3 bases, leaving 10 bases not matched to a gene. The CDR3 is made up of 15 amino acids. The CDR3 DNA sequence: TGTGCCAGTAGGGGGGCCTATACAGGGGGCTACGAGCAGTACTTC. Protein sequence: CASRGAYTGGYEQYF.

V is TRBV7-9 and J is TRBJ2-5; TRBD1 matches at 10 bases. The CDR3 has 14 residues. J was trimmed by 5 bases and V by 6 bases; bases with no gene match: 6. The germline V gene has CDR1 SEHNR and CDR2 FQNEAQ (reference sequence). This chain's CDR3 is CASRSRQGAETQYF. CDR3 in DNA: TGTGCCAGCAGATCTAGACAGGGGGCTGAGACCCAGTACTTC.

By sample share, this clonotype is medium-sized. The genes are TRBV28 and TRBJ1-1; D is perhaps TRBD1 (5 bases). Germline V gene lookup returns CDR1 MDHEN and CDR2 SYDVKM. The CDR3 covers 16 residues. V gave up 2 bases and J gave up 0 bases, with 13 bases separating them. The CDR3 DNA is TGTGCCAGCAGTTTAACCAGGGTAGGCATGAACACTGAAGCTTTCTTT. This sequence encodes CASSLTRVGMNTEAFF.

In regard to this clonotype: It is unclear where the CDR3 begins or ends on the DNA, so no DNA is shown, and the CDR3 is as TCRdb lists it. This chain uses TRBV7-5 with TRBJ2-3; whether TRBD1, the table's D call, matches the DNA was not checked. TRBV7-5 is designated a pseudogene. The length of the CDR3 is 20 amino acids, counting both ends. Here the CDR3 reads CISVPEASFRGGLPGDTQYF.

The chain carries TRBV27 and TRBJ2-1; D possibly matches TRBD1 or TRBD2 (5 bases each). Trimming removed 8 bases from V and 4 bases from J, with 18 bases in between. The germline gives CDR1 MNHEY, CDR2 SMNVEV (reference sequence). The CDR3 spans 15 residues. CDR3: CASRSEGSVYNEQFF. The DNA of the CDR3 is TGTGCCAGCCGGTCCGAGGGGAGTGTGTACAATGAGCAGTTCTTC.

This clonotype appeared once. The chain couples TRBV12-3 or TRBV12-4 to TRBJ1-6, with D unresolved. CDR3 size: 15 residues. Between the trimmed V and J ends, which lost 5 bases and 1 base, there was a span of 9 bases. CDR3 sequence: CASSPAGSYNSPLHF. CDR3 DNA sequence: TGTGCCAGCAGTCCCGCGGGGTCCTATAATTCACCCCTCCACTTT.

This clonotype showed up just a few times. The rearrangement links TRBV2 to TRBJ2-6, with 13 nucleotides matching TRBD2. Germline V CDR1 and CDR2: SNHLY, FYNNEI. V lost 4 bases to trimming and J lost 0 bases; unmatched junction nucleotides: 0. The CDR3 covers 17 residues. The CDR3 DNA follows: TGTGCCAGCAGTGGACTAGCGGGAGGCTCTGGGGCCAACGTCCTGACTTTC. Protein: CASSGLAGGSGANVLTF. The whole variable domain, remainder taken from reference TRBV2 and TRBJ2-6, is EPEVTQTPSHQVTQMGQEVILRCVPISNHLYFYWYRQILGQKVEFLVSFYNNEISEKSEIFDDQFSVERPDGSNFTLKIRSTKLEDSAMYFCASSGLAGGSGANVLTFGAGSRLTVL.

The CDR3 loop is CASRSGSSYNEQFF. The CDR3 DNA reads as TGTGCCAGCAGGTCAGGGAGCTCCTACAATGAGCAGTTCTTC. The rearrangement uses TRBV14 and TRBJ2-1; D might be TRBD1 or TRBD2, each matching 5 bases. Trimming took 6 bases from V and 0 from J, leaving 9 bases between them. The germline V gene encodes CDR1 SGHDN and CDR2 FVKESK. The CDR3 sequence is 14 residues long.

Only a few counts were recorded for this clonotype. This chain uses TRBV28 with TRBJ1-1; D gene uncertain. V lost 6 bases and J 1 base, leaving 3 bases between the germline ends. There are 11 residues in the CDR3. Germline lookup yields CDR1 MDHEN and CDR2 SYDVKM. DNA for the CDR3: TGTGCCAGCAGAGAGAACACTGAAGCTTTCTTT. Amino acid sequence: CASRENTEAFF.

This clonotype came up a few times. V and J are TRBV12-3 or TRBV12-4 and TRBJ1-2; D is possibly TRBD1 (6 bases). This CDR3 has 15 residues. The germline V and J ends were trimmed by 3 bases and 7 bases, with 18 bases remaining between them. CDR3 bases: TGTGCCAGCAGTTTGGGGAGTTGGGGGCCGAGTGGCTACACCTTC. Its translation: CASSLGSWGPSGYTF.

The chain couples TRBV24-1 to TRBJ2-5, with 8 bases identical to TRBD1. Trimming cost V 3 bases and J 1 base; bases outside gene matches: 3. The CDR3 spans 15 residues. The germline gives CDR1 KGHDR, CDR2 SFDVKD. The CDR3 spells CATSDHGQGQETQYF. The CDR3 nucleotides read TGTGCCACCAGTGATCATGGACAGGGCCAAGAGACCCAGTACTTC.

The CDR3 DNA reads TGTGCCAGCAGTGCGACAGGGCCGGGCGAGCAGTACTTC. Encoded protein: CASSATGPGEQYF. The rearrangement links TRBV6-1 to TRBJ2-7, with TRBD1 matching 7 bases. This CDR3 is 13 amino acids long. Trimming took 4 bases from V and 6 from J; bases not matched to a gene: 6. Germline values: CDR1 MNHNS, CDR2 SASEGT.

The CDR3 loop reads CASSTTDRHSYEQYF. CDR3 sequence (DNA): TGTGCCAGCAGCACGACCGACAGGCACTCCTACGAGCAGTACTTC. The J gene is TRBJ2-7, the V gene TRBV6-1, with D possibly being TRBD1 (6 bases). V was clipped by 6 bases and J by 0 bases, with 15 bases between them. This CDR3 is built from 15 residues. Per germline, CDR1 MNHNS and CDR2 SASEGT.

The chain employs TRBV5-4 and TRBJ2-1; 10 nucleotides line up with TRBD2. This CDR3 is built from 17 residues. The germline V gene encodes CDR1 SGHNT and CDR2 YYREEE (reference sequence). V lost 2 bases and J lost 4; bases outside the gene matches: 9. Written as DNA, the CDR3 is TGTGCCAGCAGCTTAGGTAGCGGGGGGATATCATACAATGAGCAGTTCTTC. It encodes CASSLGSGGISYNEQFF.

This chain uses TRBV24-1 with TRBJ2-3, with 8 bases identical to TRBD2. This CDR3 has 15 amino acids. Germline CDR1 KGHDR, CDR2 SFDVKD. Trimming took 3 bases from V and 3 from J; bases not matched to a gene: 4. Written as DNA, the CDR3 is TGTGCCACCAGTGATCCGGGACTAGGTACAGATACGCAGTATTTT. This encodes CATSDPGLGTDTQYF.